The source of this T cell receptor (beta chain) is a study of blood T cell repertoires in COVID-19. For the study at large: PBMCs, B-cell-depleted T cells, or T cells were the source of the cDNA or gDNA that made up the material.

Germline-derived CDR1 and CDR2 are GTSNPN and SVGIG (reference sequence). V was clipped by 8 bases and J by 0 bases; unmatched bases: 3. The CDR3 length is 13 residues. Authors' analysis steps: Amplification with reference gene primers provided the estimates of nucleated cell counts. Clones were read by immunoSEQ multiplex PCR, and TCRdb kept only the in-frame ones, dropping some. The V and J calls and the clone size are those of that table, but D and trimming were determined from the DNA. The sample lists about 130,000 clones, around four fifths seen once, with more than 5.5% in the top ten. The TCR sequence derives from a man aged 55 to 70 with acute or convalescent COVID-19. The chain couples TRBV30 to TRBJ1-1; the match to TRBD1 covers 10 bases. Sequencing was done on a sample of peripheral blood. CDR3 amino acids: CARDRGMNTEAFF. The CDR3 nucleotides read TGTGCCCGGGACAGGGGAATGAACACTGAAGCTTTCTTT.